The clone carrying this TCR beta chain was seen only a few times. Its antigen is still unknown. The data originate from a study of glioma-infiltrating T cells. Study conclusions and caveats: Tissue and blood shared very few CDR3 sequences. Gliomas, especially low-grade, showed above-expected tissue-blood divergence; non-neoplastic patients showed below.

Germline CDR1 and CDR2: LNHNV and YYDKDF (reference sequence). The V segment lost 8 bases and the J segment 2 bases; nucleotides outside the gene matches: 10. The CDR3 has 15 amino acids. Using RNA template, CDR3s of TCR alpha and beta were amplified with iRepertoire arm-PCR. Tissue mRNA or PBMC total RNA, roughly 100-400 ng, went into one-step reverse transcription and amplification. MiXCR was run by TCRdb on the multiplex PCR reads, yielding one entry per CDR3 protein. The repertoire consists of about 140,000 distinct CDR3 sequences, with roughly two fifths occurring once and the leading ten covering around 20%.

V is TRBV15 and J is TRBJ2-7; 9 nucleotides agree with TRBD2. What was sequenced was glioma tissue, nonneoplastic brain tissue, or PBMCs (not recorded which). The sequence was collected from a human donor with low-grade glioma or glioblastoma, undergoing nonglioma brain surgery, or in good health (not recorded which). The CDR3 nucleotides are TGTGCCACCTCCCAGAGGACTAGCGCGCCCTACGAGCAGTACTTC. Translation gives CATSQRTSAPYEQYF.